Given below is one TCR beta chain in context. Its antigen is undetermined. Participants had chemo-refractory metastatic non-small-cell lung cancer and were treated with focal radiation plus ipilimumab CTLA-4 blockade. The CDR3 sequence is 15 residues long. Trimming cost V 4 bases and J 0 bases; bases outside gene matches: 2. From germline, CDR1 is MNHEY and CDR2 SVGAGI. The record originates from a study of radiotherapy plus CTLA-4 blockade in lung cancer. Looking at the study overall: Disease control was seen in 25% to 40% of patients, objective responses in roughly 19%. Whole-study findings and limits: Early clone dynamics of blood T cells, plus interferon-beta, reportedly predicted response best.

The protocol was immunoSEQ multiplex PCR, while the TCRdb copy is restricted to in-frame clones and leaves out a portion. The table records about 80,000 clones, approximately 80% of them present only once. The sample in question was peripheral blood, obtained from a patient treated with radiotherapy plus ipilimumab. The V call is TRBV6-5, the J call TRBJ1-5; 8 positions match TRBD1. This receptor was obtained from a human donor with non-small cell lung cancer who had stable disease on radiotherapy plus ipilimumab. CDR3 protein: CASSSDRGSNQPQHF. The CDR3 region has the DNA TGTGCCAGCAGTTCCGACAGGGGTAGCAATCAGCCCCAGCATTTT.